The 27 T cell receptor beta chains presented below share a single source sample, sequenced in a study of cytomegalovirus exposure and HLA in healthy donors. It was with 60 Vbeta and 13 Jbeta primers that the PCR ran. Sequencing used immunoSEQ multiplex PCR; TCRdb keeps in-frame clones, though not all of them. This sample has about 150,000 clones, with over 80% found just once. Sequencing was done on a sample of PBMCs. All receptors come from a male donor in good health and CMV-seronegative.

CDR3 in amino acids: CASRILSLGKETQYF. CDR3 sequence (DNA): TGTGCCAGCAGGATACTTAGCCTCGGAAAAGAGACCCAGTACTTC. This rearrangement joins TRBV6-1 to TRBJ2-5, with D hard to call. Germline values: CDR1 MNHNS, CDR2 SASEGT. The CDR3 length is 15 residues. Trimming shortened V by 6 bases and J by 3 bases, and 17 bases separated the two germline ends.

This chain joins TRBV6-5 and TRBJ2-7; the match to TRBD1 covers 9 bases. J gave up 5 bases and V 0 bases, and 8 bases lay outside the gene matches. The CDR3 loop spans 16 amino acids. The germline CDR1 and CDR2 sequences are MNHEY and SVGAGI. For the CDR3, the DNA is TGTGCCAGCAGTTACTCCATGGACAGGGGTTTCGACGAGCAGTACTTC. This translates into CASSYSMDRGFDEQYF.

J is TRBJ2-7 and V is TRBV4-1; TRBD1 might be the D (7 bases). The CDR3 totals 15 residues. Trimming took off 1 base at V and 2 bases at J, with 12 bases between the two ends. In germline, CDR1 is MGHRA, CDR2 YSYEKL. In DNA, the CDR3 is TGCGCCAGCAGCCAAGGGAGGGGGCGAACCTACGAGCAGTACTTC. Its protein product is CASSQGRGRTYEQYF.

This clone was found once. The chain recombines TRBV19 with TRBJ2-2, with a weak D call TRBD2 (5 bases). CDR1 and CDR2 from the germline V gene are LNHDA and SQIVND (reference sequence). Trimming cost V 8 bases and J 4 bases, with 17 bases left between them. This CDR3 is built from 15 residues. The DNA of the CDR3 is TGTGCCAGTCGGTTTATGAGGGCGAGCACCGGGGAGCTGTTTTTT. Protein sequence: CASRFMRASTGELFF.

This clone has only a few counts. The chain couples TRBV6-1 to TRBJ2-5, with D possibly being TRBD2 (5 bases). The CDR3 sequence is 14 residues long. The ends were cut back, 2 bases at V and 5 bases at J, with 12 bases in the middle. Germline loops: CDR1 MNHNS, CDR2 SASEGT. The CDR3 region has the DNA TGTGCCAGCAGTGAAACTAGATCGACCGAGACCCAGTACTTC. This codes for CASSETRSTETQYF.

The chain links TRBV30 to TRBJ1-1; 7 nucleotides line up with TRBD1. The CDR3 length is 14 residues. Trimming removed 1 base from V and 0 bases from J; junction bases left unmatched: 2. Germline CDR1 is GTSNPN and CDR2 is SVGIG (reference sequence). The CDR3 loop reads CAWSAGQVNTEAFF. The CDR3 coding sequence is TGTGCCTGGAGTGCCGGACAGGTGAACACTGAAGCTTTCTTT.

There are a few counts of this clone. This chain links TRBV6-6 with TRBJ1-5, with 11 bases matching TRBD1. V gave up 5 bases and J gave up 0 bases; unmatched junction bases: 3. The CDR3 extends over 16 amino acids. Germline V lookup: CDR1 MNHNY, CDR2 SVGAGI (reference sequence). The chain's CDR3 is CASSTGTGGSNQPQHF. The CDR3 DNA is TGTGCCAGCAGTACCGGGACAGGGGGTAGCAATCAGCCCCAGCATTTT.

This CDR3 is CASSLRGTATNEQFF. DNA for the CDR3: TGTGCCAGCAGCTTAAGGGGGACAGCAACCAATGAGCAGTTCTTC. J is TRBJ2-1 and V is TRBV7-2; 7 positions match TRBD1. Trimming at V came to 2 bases and at J to 6 bases, leaving 7 bases not matched to a gene. From germline, CDR1 is SGHTA and CDR2 FQGNSA. CDR3 size: 15 residues.

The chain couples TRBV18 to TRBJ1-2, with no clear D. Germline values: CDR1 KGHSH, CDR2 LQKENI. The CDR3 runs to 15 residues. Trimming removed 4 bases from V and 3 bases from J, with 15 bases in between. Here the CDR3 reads CASSLQSQEDYGYTF. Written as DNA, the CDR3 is TGTGCCAGCTCACTTCAGAGCCAAGAGGACTATGGCTACACCTTC.

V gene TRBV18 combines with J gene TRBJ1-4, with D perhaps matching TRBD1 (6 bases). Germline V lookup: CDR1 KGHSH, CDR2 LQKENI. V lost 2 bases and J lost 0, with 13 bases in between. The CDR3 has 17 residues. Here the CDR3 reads CASSPAGAGSTNEKLFF. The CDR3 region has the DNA TGTGCCAGCTCACCAGCGGGGGCCGGGTCAACTAATGAAAAACTGTTTTTT.

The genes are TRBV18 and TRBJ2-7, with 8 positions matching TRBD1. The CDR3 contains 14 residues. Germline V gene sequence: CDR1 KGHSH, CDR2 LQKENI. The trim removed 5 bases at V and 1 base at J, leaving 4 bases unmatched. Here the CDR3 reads CASSTRTGSYEQYF. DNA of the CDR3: TGTGCCAGCTCAACTCGGACAGGGTCCTACGAGCAGTACTTC.

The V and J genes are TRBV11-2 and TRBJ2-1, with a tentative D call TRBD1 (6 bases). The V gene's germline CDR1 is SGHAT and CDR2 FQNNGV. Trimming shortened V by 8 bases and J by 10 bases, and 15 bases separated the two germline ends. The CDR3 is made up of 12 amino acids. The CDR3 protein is CASEAGGREQFF. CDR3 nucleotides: TGTGCCAGCGAAGCTGGGGGCCGGGAGCAGTTCTTC.

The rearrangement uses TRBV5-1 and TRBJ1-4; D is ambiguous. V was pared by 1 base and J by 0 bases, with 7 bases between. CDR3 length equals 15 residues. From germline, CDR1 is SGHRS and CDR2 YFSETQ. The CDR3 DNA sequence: TGCGCCAGCAGCTTGTTCCGAGCAACTAATGAAAAACTGTTTTTT. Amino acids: CASSLFRATNEKLFF. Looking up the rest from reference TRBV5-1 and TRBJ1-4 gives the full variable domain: KAGVTQTPRYLIKTRGQQVTLSCSPISGHRSVSWYQQTPGQGLQFLFEYFSETQRNKGNFPGRFSGRQFSNSRSEMNVSTLELGDSALYLCASSLFRATNEKLFFGSGTQLSVL.

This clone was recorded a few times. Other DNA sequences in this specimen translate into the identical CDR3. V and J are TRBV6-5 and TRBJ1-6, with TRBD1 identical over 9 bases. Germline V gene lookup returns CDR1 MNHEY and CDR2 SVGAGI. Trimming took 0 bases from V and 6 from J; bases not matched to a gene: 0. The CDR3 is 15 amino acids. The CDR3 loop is CASSYSGQGNSPLHF. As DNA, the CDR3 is TGTGCCAGCAGTTACTCGGGACAGGGTAATTCACCCCTCCACTTT.

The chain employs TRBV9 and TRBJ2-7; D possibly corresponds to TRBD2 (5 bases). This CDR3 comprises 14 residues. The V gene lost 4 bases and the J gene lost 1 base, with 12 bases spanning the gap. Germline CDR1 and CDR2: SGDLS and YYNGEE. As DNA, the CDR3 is TGTGCCAGCAGCCCAGGCGGGCCTTCCTACGAGCAGTACTTC. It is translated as CASSPGGPSYEQYF.

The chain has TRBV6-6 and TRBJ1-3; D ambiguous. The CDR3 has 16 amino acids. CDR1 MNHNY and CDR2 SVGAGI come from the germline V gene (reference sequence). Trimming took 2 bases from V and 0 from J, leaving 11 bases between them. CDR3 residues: CASSYGQARSGNTIYF. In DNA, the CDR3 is TGTGCCAGCAGTTACGGTCAGGCTCGCTCTGGAAACACCATATATTTT.

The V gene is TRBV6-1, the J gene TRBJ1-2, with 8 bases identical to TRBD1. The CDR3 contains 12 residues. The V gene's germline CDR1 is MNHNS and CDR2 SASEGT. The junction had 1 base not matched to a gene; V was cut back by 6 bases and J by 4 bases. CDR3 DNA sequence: TGTGCCAGCAGGGACAGGGCCTATGGCTACACCTTC. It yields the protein CASRDRAYGYTF.

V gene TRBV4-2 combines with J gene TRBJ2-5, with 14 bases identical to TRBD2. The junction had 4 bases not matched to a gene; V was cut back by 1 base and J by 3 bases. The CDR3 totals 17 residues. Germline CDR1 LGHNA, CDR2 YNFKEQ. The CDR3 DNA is TGTGCCAGCAGCCAAGTAGGGACTAGCGGGGGAGAAGAGACCCAGTACTTC. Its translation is CASSQVGTSGGEETQYF.

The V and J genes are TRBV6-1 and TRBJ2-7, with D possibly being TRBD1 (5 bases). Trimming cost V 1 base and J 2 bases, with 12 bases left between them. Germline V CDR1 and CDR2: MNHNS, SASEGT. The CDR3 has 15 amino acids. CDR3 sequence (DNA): TGTGCCAGCAGTGAAGGTCCGACAGCAACCTACGAGCAGTACTTC. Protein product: CASSEGPTATYEQYF.

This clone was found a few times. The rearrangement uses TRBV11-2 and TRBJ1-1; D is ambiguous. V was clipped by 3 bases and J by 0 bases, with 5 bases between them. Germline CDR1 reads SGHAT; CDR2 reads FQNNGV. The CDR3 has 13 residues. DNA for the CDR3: TGTGCCAGCAGCTTTGGGCTGAACACTGAAGCTTTCTTT. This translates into CASSFGLNTEAFF.

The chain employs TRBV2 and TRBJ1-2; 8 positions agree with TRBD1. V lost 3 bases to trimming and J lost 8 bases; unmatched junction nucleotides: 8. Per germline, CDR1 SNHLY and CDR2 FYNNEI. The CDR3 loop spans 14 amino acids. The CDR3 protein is CASSDLDRVGGYTF. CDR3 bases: TGTGCCAGCAGTGACCTGGACAGGGTTGGAGGCTACACCTTC.

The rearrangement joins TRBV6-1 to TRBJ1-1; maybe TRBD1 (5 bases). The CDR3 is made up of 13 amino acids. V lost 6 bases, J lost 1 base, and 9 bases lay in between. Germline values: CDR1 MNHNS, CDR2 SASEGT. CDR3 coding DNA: TGTGCCAGCAGCGCCGACAGGAACACTGAAGCTTTCTTT. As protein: CASSADRNTEAFF.

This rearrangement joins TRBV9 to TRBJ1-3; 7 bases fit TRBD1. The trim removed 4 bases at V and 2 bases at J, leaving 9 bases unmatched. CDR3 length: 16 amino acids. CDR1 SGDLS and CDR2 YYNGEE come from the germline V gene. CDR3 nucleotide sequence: TGTGCCAGCAGCCCCCGACAGGGTTTTGCTGGAAACACCATATATTTT. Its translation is CASSPRQGFAGNTIYF.

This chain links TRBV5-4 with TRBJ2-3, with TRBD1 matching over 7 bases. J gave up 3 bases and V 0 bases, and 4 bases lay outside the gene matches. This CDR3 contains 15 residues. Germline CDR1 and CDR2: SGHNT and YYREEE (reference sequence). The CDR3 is CASSLATGWTDTQYF. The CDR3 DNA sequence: TGTGCCAGCAGCTTGGCGACAGGGTGGACAGATACGCAGTATTTT.

CDR3 amino acids: CASSPAGIYQPQHF. The DNA for the CDR3 is TGTGCCAGCAGTCCCGCCGGGATTTATCAGCCCCAGCATTTT. The chain links TRBV6-1 to TRBJ1-5; D gene ambiguous. The CDR3 spans 14 residues. The germline V gene encodes CDR1 MNHNS and CDR2 SASEGT. Trimming stripped 5 bases from V and 5 bases from J, with 13 bases between.

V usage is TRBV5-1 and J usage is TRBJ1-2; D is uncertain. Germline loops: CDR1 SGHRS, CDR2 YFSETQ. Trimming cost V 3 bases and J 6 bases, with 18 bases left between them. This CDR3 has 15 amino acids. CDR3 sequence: CASSWGGQEPDGYTF. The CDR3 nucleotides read TGCGCCAGCAGCTGGGGAGGGCAGGAGCCTGATGGCTACACCTTC.

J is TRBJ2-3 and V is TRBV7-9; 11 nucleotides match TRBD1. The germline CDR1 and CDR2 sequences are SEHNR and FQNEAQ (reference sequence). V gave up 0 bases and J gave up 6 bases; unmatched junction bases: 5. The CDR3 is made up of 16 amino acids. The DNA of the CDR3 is TGTGCCAGCAGCTTAGCGGGACAGGGGGTTGTGGATACGCAGTATTTT. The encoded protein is CASSLAGQGVVDTQYF.